Listed below are T cell receptor beta chains from one sample, sequenced in a study of shared clonotypes between healthy human individuals. The assay was immunoSEQ multiplex PCR, and TCRdb's table has in-frame clones only and misses some. The repertoire holds about 470,000 clones, roughly three quarters seen once, with over 10% in the top ten. Material for sequencing was PBMCs. These receptors were collected from a woman aged 40 to 50 in good health. Some clones in this sample may be carry-over from other donors' samples. Both conserved end residues are part of each CDR3. D genes are given only for firm matches. Clone size, where shown, is once, few, many, or a class for clones that have expanded.

j_call cdr3_length d_call v_call clone_size cdr3_aa cdr3_nt
TRBJ2-3 14 NA TRBV28 NA CASSLPFVADTQYF TGTGCCAGCAGTTTACCTTTTGTCGCAGATACGCAGTATTTT
TRBJ1-5 13 NA TRBV2 NA CASRAGQGQPQHF TGTGCCAGCAGAGCAGGCCAGGGTCAGCCCCAGCATTTT
TRBJ1-1 14 NA TRBV28 once CASSLKIWGTEAFF TGTGCCAGCAGTTTAAAGATATGGGGCACTGAAGCTTTCTTT
TRBJ1-2 13 TRBD1 TRBV5-1 few CASSTGTDYGYTF TGCGCCAGCAGCACCGGGACAGACTATGGCTACACCTTC
TRBJ2-3 13 NA TRBV28 NA CASREGGTDTQYF TGTGCCAGCAGGGAGGGTGGCACAGATACGCAGTATTTT
TRBJ2-3 14 NA TRBV7-2 NA CASSLGRSTDTQYF TGTGCCAGCAGCTTGGGCAGGAGCACAGATACGCAGTATTTT
TRBJ1-1 14 NA TRBV5-1 NA CASSPRGGGTEAFF TGCGCCAGCAGCCCGCGCGGAGGTGGGACTGAAGCTTTCTTT
TRBJ1-6 14 NA TRBV7-9 NA CASSSQGGNSPLHF TGTGCCAGCAGCTCTCAGGGTGGTAATTCACCCCTCCACTTT
TRBJ2-7 13 NA TRBV4-1 NA CASSQGVSYEQYF TGCGCCAGCAGCCAAGGGGTGTCCTACGAGCAGTACTTC
TRBJ1-1 12 NA TRBV15 few CATSRGMTEAFF TGTGCCACCAGCAGAGGGATGACTGAAGCTTTCTTT
TRBJ2-7 14 NA TRBV2 once CASSEQGRTYEQYF TGTGCCAGCAGTGAACAGGGGCGTACCTACGAGCAGTACTTC
TRBJ2-7 14 NA TRBV28 NA CASSLGTTTYEQYF TGTGCCAGCAGTTTAGGGACAACGACGTACGAGCAGTACTTC
TRBJ2-5 14 TRBD2 TRBV28 NA CASTLSAGVETQYF TGTGCCAGCACCCTATCGGCGGGAGTGGAGACCCAGTACTTC
TRBJ1-1 13 NA TRBV4-1 NA CASRHPREAEAFF TGCGCCAGCAGACACCCCCGGGAGGCTGAAGCTTTCTTT
TRBJ2-5 18 TRBD2 TRBV19 once CASSIGYSSGSGQETQYF TGTGCCAGTAGTATCGGGTACTCTAGCGGGAGCGGGCAAGAGACCCAGTACTTC
TRBJ1-1 15 NA TRBV7-9 few CASSLYGTVNTEAFF TGTGCCAGCAGCTTATACGGGACGGTGAACACTGAAGCTTTCTTT
TRBJ2-7 13 NA TRBV30 once CAWSRAKGYEQYF TGTGCCTGGAGTCGGGCCAAGGGGTACGAGCAGTACTTC
TRBJ2-7 15 TRBD2 TRBV15 many CATSAAMAGAYEQYF TGTGCCACCAGCGCGGCCATGGCGGGGGCCTACGAGCAGTACTTC
TRBJ2-7 14 NA TRBV5-1 NA CASRDSASSYEQYF TGCGCCAGCAGGGATAGCGCATCCTCCTACGAGCAGTACTTC
TRBJ2-7 15 NA TRBV11-2 NA CASSSLRGTTYEQYF TGTGCCAGCAGCTCTTTACGCGGGACCACCTACGAGCAGTACTTC
TRBJ2-7 15 TRBD1 TRBV4-1 NA CASSHLTGDRYEQYF TGCGCCAGCAGCCACCTGACAGGGGACCGCTACGAGCAGTACTTC
TRBJ2-7 14 NA TRBV18 NA CASSPWSSSYEQYF TGTGCCAGCTCACCATGGTCCAGCTCCTACGAGCAGTACTTC
TRBJ2-5 15 NA TRBV11-2 NA CASTDGGGSFETQYF TGTGCCAGCACCGATGGGGGCGGGAGTTTTGAGACCCAGTACTTC
TRBJ1-3 13 NA TRBV10-2 NA CASSSGPGNTIYF TGCGCCAGCAGCTCAGGTCCTGGAAACACCATATATTTT
TRBJ2-6 17 NA TRBV5-4 NA CASSLGRTNSGANVLTF TGTGCCAGCAGCTTGGGACGGACTAACTCTGGGGCCAACGTCCTGACTTTC
TRBJ1-5 16 TRBD1 TRBV10-3 NA CAISPGGGYSNQPQHF TGTGCCATCAGCCCAGGGGGTGGATATAGCAATCAGCCCCAGCATTTT
TRBJ1-3 15 NA TRBV6-1 NA CASSLTGFLGNTIYF TGTGCCAGCAGCCTTACAGGGTTCCTTGGAAACACCATATATTTT
TRBJ2-1 15 TRBD2 TRBV7-8 once CASSLGASGYNEQFF TGTGCCAGCAGCTTAGGCGCTAGCGGCTACAATGAGCAGTTCTTC
TRBJ2-4 18 TRBD2 TRBV5-1 NA CASSPGLGFSPSINIQYF TGCGCCAGCAGCCCGGGACTAGGTTTTTCCCCCTCCATAAACATTCAGTACTTC
TRBJ2-7 15 NA TRBV7-2 NA CASSPSGYTSYEQYF TGTGCCAGCAGCCCCTCGGGGTATACTTCCTACGAGCAGTACTTC
TRBJ2-7 14 NA TRBV29-1 NA CSVVGWAEPYEQYF TGCAGCGTAGTGGGATGGGCCGAACCCTACGAGCAGTACTTC
TRBJ2-3 17 TRBD2 TRBV6-1 NA CASSEGAASGRTDTQYF TGTGCCAGCAGTGAAGGGGCCGCTAGCGGCCGCACAGATACGCAGTATTTT
TRBJ2-7 15 NA TRBV4-3 NA CASSQGVGALYEQYF TGCGCCAGCAGCCAAGGGGTCGGGGCACTCTACGAGCAGTACTTC
TRBJ2-7 14 NA TRBV5-1 NA CASSSRGSTYEQYF TGCGCCAGCAGCTCCCGAGGATCTACCTACGAGCAGTACTTC
TRBJ2-3 15 NA TRBV5-6 NA CASSLRRESTDTQYF TGTGCCAGCAGCTTGAGGCGAGAAAGCACAGATACGCAGTATTTT
TRBJ1-1 15 NA TRBV11-1 NA CASSSPGAGETEAFF TGTGCCAGCAGCTCACCGGGGGCGGGGGAGACTGAAGCTTTCTTT
TRBJ1-5 13 TRBD1 TRBV23-1 NA CASRDSPDQPQHF TGCGCCAGCCGGGACAGCCCTGATCAGCCCCAGCATTTT
TRBJ1-4 13 TRBD1 TRBV2 NA CASSEQGAEKLFF TGTGCCAGCAGTGAACAGGGGGCTGAAAAACTGTTTTTT
TRBJ1-2 13 NA TRBV10-3 few CAISEGQGDGYTF TGTGCCATCAGTGAGGGTCAGGGAGATGGCTACACCTTC
TRBJ1-1 15 TRBD1 TRBV9 NA CASSVPQTGSAEAFF TGTGCCAGCAGCGTCCCCCAGACAGGGTCGGCTGAAGCTTTCTTT
TRBJ2-3 19 TRBD2 TRBV7-9 NA CASSSRYGASGRAVDTQYF TGTGCCAGCAGCTCTCGCTATGGGGCTAGCGGGAGGGCCGTCGATACGCAGTATTTT
TRBJ1-5 15 NA TRBV6-5 once CASSYSRDFSGGQHF TGTGCCAGCAGTTACTCGCGGGACTTTAGTGGTGGGCAGCATTTT
TRBJ1-1 14 NA TRBV10-1 few CASSITKRNTEAFF TGCGCCAGCAGCATAACAAAAAGGAACACTGAAGCTTTCTTT
TRBJ1-2 13 NA TRBV30 NA CASRTADNYGYTF TGTGCCTCTCGGACAGCTGATAACTATGGCTACACCTTC
TRBJ2-1 13 NA TRBV15 NA CATSTLAAGYRFF TGTGCCACCAGCACCTTGGCGGCGGGTTATCGGTTCTTC
TRBJ2-1 15 TRBD1 TRBV5-1 NA CASSLGQGSYNEQFF TGCGCCAGCAGCTTGGGACAGGGATCCTACAATGAGCAGTTCTTC
TRBJ2-5 15 NA TRBV11-2 NA CASSLMGGGDVAQYF TGTGCCAGCAGCTTGATGGGAGGGGGCGATGTGGCCCAGTACTTC
TRBJ2-1 16 TRBD2 TRBV7-3 NA CASSSYAGASYNEQFF TGTGCCAGCAGCTCCTACGCGGGAGCGTCCTACAATGAGCAGTTCTTC
TRBJ2-2 14 NA TRBV19 NA CASLGQMNTGELFF TGTGCCAGTCTTGGACAGATGAACACCGGGGAGCTGTTTTTT
TRBJ2-1 15 NA TRBV28 NA CASSIRLFRPNEQFF TGTGCCAGCAGTATCCGACTCTTCCGACCCAATGAGCAGTTCTTC
TRBJ2-7 13 NA TRBV5-1 NA CASSPLVGHEQYF TGCGCCAGCAGCCCCTTGGTTGGCCACGAGCAGTACTTC
TRBJ2-1 15 TRBD2 TRBV7-2 NA CASSLGLAPSNEQFF TGTGCCAGCAGCCTAGGACTAGCGCCATCGAATGAGCAGTTCTTC
TRBJ2-3 11 NA TRBV11-1 NA CASSLTDTQYF TGTGCCAGCAGCTTGACTGATACGCAGTATTTT
TRBJ2-3 14 TRBD2 TRBV10-3 NA CASAGGSGADTQYF TGTGCCAGCGCGGGCGGGAGTGGAGCAGATACGCAGTATTTT
TRBJ1-5 15 TRBD1 TRBV6-5 NA CASKRDRFLNQPQHF TGTGCCAGCAAGCGGGACAGATTTTTAAATCAGCCCCAGCATTTT
TRBJ2-2 18 TRBD2 TRBV7-2 once CASSPLLAGGGSTGELFF TGTGCCAGCAGCCCCCTACTAGCGGGGGGTGGTTCCACCGGGGAGCTGTTTTTT
TRBJ2-5 14 NA TRBV30 few CAWSLGPYQEAQYF TGTGCCTGGAGTTTAGGACCGTACCAAGAGGCCCAGTACTTC
TRBJ2-6 15 NA TRBV11-3 NA CASSWADSGANVLTF TGTGCCAGCAGCTGGGCCGACTCTGGGGCCAACGTCCTGACTTTC
TRBJ1-3 16 TRBD1 TRBV28 NA CASGNLGGNSGNTIYF TGTGCCAGCGGAAACCTAGGGGGCAACTCTGGAAACACCATATATTTT